A selection of T cell receptor beta chains follows, all from one sample in a study of T cells in Graves' hyperthyroidism and ophthalmopathy. TCRdb reprocessed the multiplex PCR reads via MiXCR and lists one record per CDR3 protein. The sample has about 290,000 distinct CDR3 sequences, roughly 14% seen once. The material sequenced was blood. The receptors derive from a woman younger than 45 with Graves' hyperthyroidism that later progressed to Graves' ophthalmopathy. Each CDR3 is given with its conserved first and last residue. The order of the fields is D gene, clone size, V gene, J gene, CDR3 DNA, CDR3 protein. D genes are given only for firm matches. The listing skips clone size in some rows; elsewhere it reads once, few, many or a size class.

-	many	TRBV2	TRBJ1-2	TGTGCCAGCTCGTGGGACGGGTATGGCTACACCTTC	CASSWDGYGYTF
-	many	TRBV29-1	TRBJ2-7	TGCAGCGTTATCTCTCCAGGGGTGGAGACCTACGAGCAGTACTTC	CSVISPGVETYEQYF
-	-	TRBV6-6	TRBJ2-3	TGTGCCAGCAGTTACCTACGAAATCCAAAAGGGGATACGCAGTATTTT	CASSYLRNPKGDTQYF
-	many	TRBV12-3/TRBV12-4	TRBJ2-2	TGTGCCAGCTCATTTGGCGGGGAGCTGTTTTTT	CASSFGGELFF
-	many	TRBV5-1	TRBJ2-1	TGCGCCAGCGGGGGGACCGGATTTCACAATGAGCAGTTCTTC	CASGGTGFHNEQFF
TRBD2	-	TRBV3-1	TRBJ2-5	TGTGCCAGCAGCAAGACTAGCGGAGGAGGCGAGACCCAGTACTTC	CASSKTSGGGETQYF
TRBD2	many	TRBV30	TRBJ2-1	TGTGCCTGGAGTGTACAACTAGCGGGAGGGAAGGAGCAGTTCTTC	CAWSVQLAGGKEQFF
TRBD2	many	TRBV11-2	TRBJ2-5	TGTGCCAGCAGCTGGGGCGTTAGCGGGGTCGAGACCCAGTACTTC	CASSWGVSGVETQYF
-	many	TRBV27	TRBJ2-1	TGTGCCAGCAGTTTATCTAGGATCAATGAGCAGTTCTTC	CASSLSRINEQFF
TRBD2	many	TRBV7-2	TRBJ2-1	TGTGCCAGCAGCGCTAGCGGGAGTTGGAATGAGCAGTTCTTC	CASSASGSWNEQFF
-	-	TRBV28	TRBJ1-4	TGTGCCAGCAGTTTAGAGGGAACTAATGAAAAACTGTTTTTT	CASSLEGTNEKLFF
-	-	TRBV7-2	TRBJ2-7	TGCGCCAGCAGCCAAGATAGAGCGGATCCCCTCTACGAGCAGTACTTC	CASSQDRADPLYEQYF
TRBD2	many	TRBV6-1	TRBJ2-1	TGTGCCAGCAGTGATGCGGGAGGGCCGGGGGAGCAGTTCTTC	CASSDAGGPGEQFF
TRBD1	-	TRBV6-1	TRBJ2-3	TGTGCCAGCAGTGCGGGACAGGGGACACCCACAGATACGCAGTATTTT	CASSAGQGTPTDTQYF
-	-	TRBV27	TRBJ2-1	TGTGCCAGCAGTACAATAGCTGAAGACTACAATGAGCAGTTCTTC	CASSTIAEDYNEQFF
-	many	TRBV2	TRBJ2-7	TGTGCCAGCAGATTGGACGGGGGTACCTACGAGCAGTACTTC	CASRLDGGTYEQYF
-	many	TRBV7-2	TRBJ2-7	TGTGCCAGCAGCCCCTGGGGCGGACTGTACGAGCAGTACTTC	CASSPWGGLYEQYF
TRBD1	many	TRBV12-3/TRBV12-4	TRBJ2-1	TGTGCCAGCATCCCGGACAGGTCCTACAATGAGCAGTTCTTC	CASIPDRSYNEQFF
-	many	TRBV9	TRBJ2-1	TGTGCCAGCAGTGCGACAGGCGGCTCCTACAATGAGCAGTTCTTC	CASSATGGSYNEQFF
TRBD1	many	TRBV29-1	TRBJ2-7	TGCAGCGTTGAAGGGACAGGGGGCTCCTACGAGCAGTACTTC	CSVEGTGGSYEQYF
-	-	TRBV10-3	TRBJ2-6	TGTGCCATTTCCGGGGCCAACGTCCTGACTTTC	CAISGANVLTF
-	-	TRBV9	TRBJ1-3	TGTGCCAGCAGCGTACGTCCGGACACCATATATTTT	CASSVRPDTIYF
TRBD1	-	TRBV2	TRBJ2-5	TGTGCCAGCAGCTCTCAGGGGGCGGTCCAAGAGACCCAGTACTTC	CASSSQGAVQETQYF
TRBD2	-	TRBV30	TRBJ2-3	TGTGCCTGGAGTCAAGCCTCCTGGCGGGAGAGGACAGATACGCAGTATTTT	CAWSQASWRERTDTQYF
TRBD2	many	TRBV7-2	TRBJ2-7	TGTGCCAGCAGCGACGGACTAGCGGGAGGCTACGAGCAGTACTTC	CASSDGLAGGYEQYF
TRBD1	many	TRBV28	TRBJ2-1	TGTGCCAGCAGTTCGCCGGGACAGGCTACCTACAATGAGCAGTTCTTC	CASSSPGQATYNEQFF
TRBD1	-	TRBV7-3	TRBJ2-1	TGTGCCAGCAGCCGGGACAGGGAAGGTGAGCAGTTCTTC	CASSRDREGEQFF
-	many	TRBV7-2	TRBJ2-1	TGTGCCAGCAGCTTAGCCCTTTCCATTGGGAACTACAATGAGCAGTTCTTC	CASSLALSIGNYNEQFF
-	many	TRBV9	TRBJ1-6	TGTGCCAGCAGCGAAGACCCGACGGGGAATTCACCCCTCCACTTT	CASSEDPTGNSPLHF
-	-	TRBV4-1	TRBJ1-1	TGCGCCAGCAGCCAAGGGGCAGGGATGAACACTGAAGCTTTCTTT	CASSQGAGMNTEAFF
-	-	TRBV27	TRBJ2-1	TGTGCCAGCAGTTTATCGTCTCCGAATGAGCAGTTCTTC	CASSLSSPNEQFF
-	many	TRBV10-3	TRBJ2-2	TGTGCCATCAGTGAGCCACAGGGCGCCGGGGAGCTGTTTTTT	CAISEPQGAGELFF
-	many	TRBV28	TRBJ2-7	TGTGCCAGCGTGGACTGGATCTCCTACGAGCAGTACTTC	CASVDWISYEQYF
-	-	TRBV24-1	TRBJ2-7	TGTGCCACCAGGATGGGTCTAGGCACGCAGTACTTC	CATRMGLGTQYF
-	-	TRBV6-2/TRBV6-3	TRBJ2-7	TGTGCCAGCAGTTACCGTTCCCGGGGCGAGCAGTACTTC	CASSYRSRGEQYF
TRBD1	-	TRBV7-2	TRBJ2-5	TGTGCCAGCAGCCGAACCGGGACAGAGGGAGAGACCCAGTACTTC	CASSRTGTEGETQYF
-	many	TRBV7-2	TRBJ1-2	TGTGCCAGCAGCTTGGTTAGGGGTATGGACTATGGCTACACCTTC	CASSLVRGMDYGYTF
-	many	TRBV28	TRBJ1-1	TGTGCCAGCAGTTTGGGGAGGGCAGGCTTATTACCAGCTTTCTTT	CASSLGRAGLLPAFF
TRBD1	many	TRBV3-1	TRBJ2-3	TGTGCCAGCAGCCAGGGACAGGGGTCTAGCACAGATACGCAGTATTTT	CASSQGQGSSTDTQYF
-	many	TRBV24-1	TRBJ1-1	TGTGCCACCAGTTTCACAGGAGGCACTGAAGCTTTCTTT	CATSFTGGTEAFF
TRBD2	few	TRBV4-1	TRBJ2-7	TGCGCCAGCAGCCAAGACTCACTAGCGGAATCCTACGAGCAGTACTTC	CASSQDSLAESYEQYF
TRBD2	many	TRBV27	TRBJ2-5	TGTGCCAGCAGTACGGGACTAGCGGGACAAGAGACCCAGTACTTC	CASSTGLAGQETQYF
-	many	TRBV28	TRBJ2-5	TGTGCCAGCAGTTTCGGAGACACCCAAGAGACCCAGTACTTC	CASSFGDTQETQYF
TRBD2	-	TRBV5-1	TRBJ2-5	TGCGCCAGCAGCTTCCGACGAGCGGGAGAAGAGACCCAGTACTTC	CASSFRRAGEETQYF
-	-	TRBV19	TRBJ2-1	TGTGCCAGTACGCCTGCGGACTACAATAATGAGCAGTTCTTC	CASTPADYNNEQFF
-	-	TRBV2	TRBJ2-3	TGTGCCAGCAGTGGCGGGGACCCCACAGATACGCAGTATTTT	CASSGGDPTDTQYF
-	many	TRBV9	TRBJ2-7	TGTGCCAGCAGCCCCCGGGGGTCGGTGAGCTCCTACGAGCAGTACTTC	CASSPRGSVSSYEQYF
TRBD2	-	TRBV7-2	TRBJ2-7	TGTGCCAGCAGCCAGGGACTAGCGGGAGTACCCTACGAGCAGTACTTC	CASSQGLAGVPYEQYF
-	many	TRBV2	TRBJ1-2	TGTGCCAGCAGTGACCCAGGGGTGGCGGCTAACTATGGCTACACCTTC	CASSDPGVAANYGYTF
-	many	TRBV27	TRBJ2-7	TGTGCCAGCAGTTTATCGGGCTACCCCTACGAGCAGTACTTC	CASSLSGYPYEQYF
TRBD2	few	TRBV4-1	TRBJ2-3	TGCGCCAGCAGCCAAGGGGGGAGGGCAGATACGCAGTATTTT	CASSQGGRADTQYF
-	-	TRBV11-2	TRBJ2-2	TGTGCCAGCAAACCTGACAGGTTGTCCGGGGAGCTGTTTTTT	CASKPDRLSGELFF
TRBD1	-	TRBV7-2	TRBJ2-5	TGTGCCAGCAGCCAAAGGGACAGGGGGCCTCAAGAGACCCAGTACTTC	CASSQRDRGPQETQYF
TRBD1	few	TRBV10-3	TRBJ2-3	TGTGCCATCAGTGGTCCCGGACAGGGTGCCACAGATACGCAGTATTTT	CAISGPGQGATDTQYF